The T cell receptor (beta chain) described here comes from a study of blood T cell repertoires in COVID-19. Looking at the study overall: Specimens from acute and convalescent COVID-19 originated in the United States, Italy and Spain. PBMCs, B-cell-depleted T cells, or T cells were the source of the cDNA or gDNA that made up the material.

Germline V CDR1 and CDR2: SGHTA, FQGNSA. This CDR3 is built from 17 residues. V gave up 5 bases and J gave up 9 bases; unmatched junction bases: 14. In the study's own analysis: Reference gene primer amplification gave nucleated cell count estimates. Sequencing used immunoSEQ multiplex PCR; TCRdb keeps in-frame clones, though not all of them. Clone size and V and J calls were adopted from that table, with D and trimming inferred from the DNA. The data show roughly 240,000 clones, with around 88% seen just once and more than 2.5% held by the top ten. The V call is TRBV7-2, the J call TRBJ1-6; 9 nucleotides line up with TRBD1. The specimen sequenced was peripheral blood. The TCR sequence derives from a woman in her 30s who had recovered from COVID-19. CDR3: CASSQRASGTGSSPLHF. The CDR3 coding sequence is TGTGCCAGCAGCCAGAGGGCCTCCGGGACAGGGAGTTCACCCCTCCACTTT.